The next 26 T cell receptor beta chains were all read from a single sample in a study of T cell responses to AZD1222 COVID-19 vaccine. Measured with immunoSEQ multiplex PCR; TCRdb has only the in-frame clones, and not every one. The sample yields around 100,000 clones, 87% seen once. The source material was peripheral blood, sampled 28 days after the second AZD1222 dose. These receptors were taken from an adult who received the AZD1222 COVID-19 vaccine.

This chain links TRBV19 with TRBJ2-6; possible D gene TRBD1, 5 bases. The V and J ends lost 5 bases and 3 bases respectively, with 17 bases between them. The CDR3 length is 17 residues. Germline CDR1 reads LNHDA; CDR2 reads SQIVND (reference sequence). CDR3 loop: CASSPRGAIYGANVLTF. As DNA, the CDR3 is TGTGCCAGTAGTCCGCGTGGGGCCATTTATGGGGCCAACGTCCTGACTTTC.

V usage is TRBV4-3 and J usage is TRBJ1-1, with D hard to call. Between the trimmed V and J ends, which lost 0 bases and 9 bases, there was a span of 20 bases. Germline V gives CDR1 LGHNA, CDR2 YSLEER. The CDR3 is 16 residues long. The CDR3 is CASSQDSRGGLSKAFF. The CDR3 DNA reads TGCGCCAGCAGCCAAGACTCTCGGGGAGGGCTCTCGAAAGCTTTCTTT.

The J gene is TRBJ2-1, the V gene TRBV19; 7 nucleotides line up with TRBD2. J was trimmed by 13 bases and V by 3 bases; bases with no gene match: 18. Germline CDR1 is LNHDA and CDR2 is SQIVND (reference sequence). The CDR3 is 16 residues long. This CDR3 is CASSIGGGRGVLAQFF. CDR3 nucleotides: TGTGCCAGTAGTATCGGAGGCGGGAGAGGGGTCCTGGCTCAGTTCTTC.

There are a few counts of this clone. The J gene is TRBJ2-1, the V gene TRBV10-3, with 13 bases identical to TRBD2. CDR3 length equals 14 residues. The germline CDR1 and CDR2 sequences are ENHRY and SYGVKD. Trimming removed 6 bases from V and 8 bases from J; junction bases left unmatched: 4. CDR3 region: CAISPGLAGDEQFF. CDR3 coding DNA: TGTGCCATCAGCCCTGGACTAGCGGGAGATGAGCAGTTCTTC.

The chain has TRBV27 and TRBJ1-1; unclear D gene. The CDR3 runs to 14 residues. Germline CDR1 reads MNHEY; CDR2 reads SMNVEV (reference sequence). The germline V and J ends were trimmed by 3 bases and 10 bases, with 18 bases remaining between them. The CDR3 bases are TGTGCCAGCAGTTTCGGCGCCCTGCCGGTCGTAGCTTTCTTT. Protein product: CASSFGALPVVAFF.

The chain combines TRBV19 with TRBJ1-5; D may be TRBD1 (6 bases). CDR1 and CDR2 (germline): LNHDA, SQIVND (reference sequence). The CDR3 loop spans 15 amino acids. Trimming took 5 bases from V and 4 from J, leaving 15 bases between them. The CDR3 is CASSQYNRENQPQHF. The DNA of the CDR3 is TGTGCCAGTAGTCAATATAACAGGGAAAATCAGCCCCAGCATTTT.

This sequence joins TRBV19 and TRBJ1-2; possibly TRBD1 for D (5 bases). The CDR3 is made up of 14 amino acids. Trimming took 4 bases from V and 7 from J, leaving 16 bases between them. In germline, CDR1 is LNHDA, CDR2 SQIVND (reference sequence). The CDR3 DNA reads TGTGCCAGTAGTAGTCACAGGCCAGTAAGTGGCTACACCTTC. As protein: CASSSHRPVSGYTF.

The V call is TRBV27, the J call TRBJ2-1; no definite D call. Trimming removed 5 bases at V and 7 bases at J, with 18 bases between. The CDR3 sequence is 15 residues long. Germline CDR1 and CDR2: MNHEY and SMNVEV (reference sequence). The CDR3 DNA sequence: TGTGCCAGCAGTCGTGTGGAAGGTGGGATTAATGAGCAGTTCTTC. Encoded protein: CASSRVEGGINEQFF.

V usage is TRBV7-2 and J usage is TRBJ2-2; D call uncertain. V lost 1 base and J lost 1, with 7 bases in between. Germline V gene lookup returns CDR1 SGHTA and CDR2 FQGNSA. The CDR3 contains 15 residues. The chain's CDR3 is CASSLGLVNTGELFF. CDR3 bases: TGTGCCAGCAGCTTAGGGTTAGTGAACACCGGGGAGCTGTTTTTT.

V gene TRBV5-5 combines with J gene TRBJ2-6; D not certain. CDR1 SGHKS and CDR2 YYEKEE come from the germline V gene (reference sequence). Trimming shortened V by 2 bases and J by 0 bases, and 15 bases separated the two germline ends. The CDR3 totals 18 residues. The CDR3 region is CASSFSAGQNSGANVLTF. CDR3 DNA: TGTGCCAGCAGCTTTTCGGCAGGCCAGAACTCTGGGGCCAACGTCCTGACTTTC. The whole variable domain, filled in from reference TRBV5-5 and TRBJ2-6, reads DAGVTQSPTHLIKTRGQQVTLRCSPISGHKSVSWYQQVLGQGPQFIFQYYEKEERGRGNFPDRFSARQFPNYSSELNVNALLLGDSALYLCASSFSAGQNSGANVLTFGAGSRLTVL.

This chain uses TRBV30 with TRBJ1-2, with a weak D call TRBD1 (5 bases). CDR3 length: 14 residues. Germline V gives CDR1 GTSNPN, CDR2 SVGIG (reference sequence). Trimming took off 4 bases at V and 4 bases at J, with 16 bases between the two ends. The CDR3 loop is CAWTRATGVYGYTF. In nucleotides, the CDR3 is TGTGCCTGGACAAGGGCTACGGGGGTCTATGGCTACACCTTC.

The chain is built from TRBV28 and TRBJ1-1, with a weak D call TRBD1 (6 bases). Trimming stripped 8 bases from V and 0 bases from J, with 13 bases between. This CDR3 is built from 14 residues. Germline V gives CDR1 MDHEN, CDR2 SYDVKM. The CDR3 region is CASGGGALNTEAFF. CDR3 bases: TGTGCCAGCGGAGGGGGTGCCTTGAACACTGAAGCTTTCTTT.

The chain links TRBV19 to TRBJ2-3; no reliable D call. The V gene's germline CDR1 is LNHDA and CDR2 SQIVND (reference sequence). This CDR3 region has 11 residues. V lost 5 bases and J lost 6, with 6 bases in between. CDR3 sequence: CASSWGDTQYF. Here the CDR3 DNA reads TGTGCCAGTAGTTGGGGTGATACGCAGTATTTT. The whole variable domain, filled in from reference TRBV19 and TRBJ2-3, reads DGGITQSPKYLFRKEGQNVTLSCEQNLNHDAMYWYRQDPGQGLRLIYYSQIVNDFQKGDIAEGYSVSREKKESFPLTVTSAQKNPTAFYLCASSWGDTQYFGPGTRLTVL.

The table lists this clone with a count of one. The chain has TRBV5-4 and TRBJ2-7; possible D gene TRBD1, 7 bases. CDR1 and CDR2 from the germline V gene are SGHNT and YYREEE (reference sequence). This CDR3 has 15 residues. V lost 0 bases, J lost 3 bases, and 13 bases lay in between. The CDR3 DNA reads as TGTGCCAGCAGCTTGGGAGGAGGGGGCGACTACGAGCAGTACTTC. It codes for CASSLGGGGDYEQYF.

V gene TRBV18 combines with J gene TRBJ2-7; 7 nucleotides match TRBD2. V was clipped by 3 bases and J by 2 bases; unmatched bases: 10. Germline values: CDR1 KGHSH, CDR2 LQKENI. The CDR3 contains 16 residues. CDR3 loop: CASSPSTASGTYEQYF. In nucleotides, the CDR3 is TGTGCCAGCTCACCCTCGACCGCTAGCGGAACCTACGAGCAGTACTTC. Based on the CDR3 plus reference TRBV18 and TRBJ2-7, the full variable domain is NAGVMQNPRHLVRRRGQEARLRCSPMKGHSHVYWYRQLPEEGLKFMVYLQKENIIDESGMPKERFSAEFPKEGPSILRIQQVVRGDSAAYFCASSPSTASGTYEQYFGPGTRLTVT.

The gene calls are TRBV4-2 and TRBJ2-1, with D perhaps TRBD2 (5 bases). V was shortened by 2 bases and J by 10 bases, with 12 bases between the two germline ends. The germline CDR1 and CDR2 sequences are LGHNA and YNFKEQ. This CDR3 contains 13 residues. CDR3 sequence (DNA): TGTGCCAGCAGCCAACCAGACTATCCAGAGCAGTTCTTC. Translation gives CASSQPDYPEQFF.

This chain connects TRBV14 to TRBJ1-3, with D possibly matching TRBD1 (6 bases). The ends were cut back, 5 bases at V and 4 bases at J, with 12 bases in the middle. The CDR3 has 14 residues. Germline loops: CDR1 SGHDN, CDR2 FVKESK. CDR3 bases: TGTGCCAGCAGCGACGGACAGCCCGGAAACACCATATATTTT. It translates to CASSDGQPGNTIYF.

J is TRBJ1-2 and V is TRBV19; D is perhaps TRBD1 (6 bases). Germline assignment: CDR1 LNHDA and CDR2 SQIVND (reference sequence). Trimming took 3 bases from V and 4 from J, leaving 12 bases between them. The CDR3 loop spans 14 amino acids. This chain's CDR3 is CASSILGTPYGYTF. The CDR3 coding sequence is TGTGCCAGTAGTATCCTGGGGACACCCTATGGCTACACCTTC.

The CDR3 nucleotides read TGTGCCAGCAGCTTATTAGCCGGGACAAGAACCATGAACACTGAAGCTTTCTTT. Translation gives CASSLLAGTRTMNTEAFF. The V and J genes are TRBV7-9 and TRBJ1-1, with D perhaps matching TRBD1 (6 bases). This CDR3 is built from 18 residues. Trimming cost V 2 bases and J 0 bases, with 19 bases left between them. Germline CDR1 reads SEHNR; CDR2 reads FQNEAQ (reference sequence).

V and J are TRBV3-1 (or the pseudogene TRBV3-2) and TRBJ2-2, with D possibly being TRBD1 (6 bases). The CDR3 consists of 16 residues. V lost 2 bases, J lost 1 base, and 11 bases lay in between. CDR1 LGHDT and CDR2 YNNKEL come from the germline V gene (reference sequence). CDR3: CASSQIRQENTGELFF. The CDR3 bases are TGTGCCAGCAGCCAAATTAGACAGGAGAACACCGGGGAGCTGTTTTTT.

The chain combines TRBV24-1 with TRBJ1-1; 12 nucleotides line up with TRBD1. The ends lost 4 bases at V and 5 bases at J; junction bases unmatched: 10. The CDR3 is 17 amino acids. From germline, CDR1 is KGHDR and CDR2 SFDVKD. The CDR3 nucleotides read TGTGCCACCAGTGAAAGGGCCGGGACAGGGGGCCGAACTGAAGCTTTCTTT. Protein sequence: CATSERAGTGGRTEAFF.

The chain couples TRBV18 to TRBJ2-1; possible D gene TRBD2, 5 bases. The CDR3 runs 14 residues. Germline V gene sequence: CDR1 KGHSH, CDR2 LQKENI. Trimming pared 4 bases from V and 3 bases from J, leaving 10 bases between. CDR3 nucleotide sequence: TGTGCCAGCTCACAAGAAGGGAGCTACAATGAGCAGTTCTTC. Its protein product is CASSQEGSYNEQFF.

The genes are TRBV15 and TRBJ2-5; D remains unclear. This CDR3 is built from 13 residues. From germline, CDR1 is LNHNV and CDR2 YYDKDF (reference sequence). Trimming removed 5 bases from V and 5 bases from J, with 12 bases in between. The DNA of the CDR3 is TGTGCCACCAGCGAGGCTAATCGGGAGACCCAGTACTTC. Its protein is CATSEANRETQYF.

This clone was seen a single time. This sequence joins TRBV30 and TRBJ1-2; a weak D match, TRBD1 (6 bases). V was pared by 4 bases and J by 3 bases, with 9 bases between. The CDR3 extends over 12 amino acids. Germline-derived CDR1 and CDR2 are GTSNPN and SVGIG (reference sequence). DNA for the CDR3: TGTGCCTGGACAGGACAGCACTATGGCTACACCTTC. This gives the protein CAWTGQHYGYTF.

This chain uses TRBV19 with TRBJ1-3; D is perhaps TRBD1 (5 bases). Germline assignment: CDR1 LNHDA and CDR2 SQIVND (reference sequence). Trimming stripped 8 bases from V and 10 bases from J, with 12 bases between. This CDR3 has 11 amino acids. The CDR3 region is CASQGTSTIYF. The CDR3, as DNA: TGTGCCAGTCAAGGGACGTCGACCATATATTTT.

The V gene is TRBV7-9, the J gene TRBJ2-5; TRBD1 is a possible D gene (5 bases). V gave up 0 bases and J gave up 7 bases, with 9 bases separating them. Looked up from germline, CDR1 is SEHNR and CDR2 is FQNEAQ (reference sequence). The CDR3 contains 13 residues. CDR3 sequence (DNA): TGTGCCAGCAGCTTAGCGGACAAGGGGACCCAGTACTTC. Its translation is CASSLADKGTQYF.